This TCR beta chain was recovered during a study of blood T cell repertoires in COVID-19. The overall study: T cells, B-cell-depleted T cells, or PBMCs supplied cDNA or gDNA.

TCRdb keeps only in-frame clones here, not all; method: immunoSEQ multiplex PCR. The table has around 80,000 clones, around 88% seen once. Germline trimming cut 1 base from V and 5 bases from J; bases unmatched to any gene: 10. Germline CDR1 is SGHAT and CDR2 is FQDESV (reference sequence). The CDR3 runs 16 residues. Sequenced material: peripheral blood. This clonotype originated in a woman older than 75 with acute or convalescent COVID-19. V usage is TRBV11-1 and J usage is TRBJ2-5; 7 bases fit TRBD2. In DNA form, the CDR3 reads TGTGCCAGCAGCTTAGAGGCGGGGAGGGGTCGGGAGACCCAGTACTTC. This codes for CASSLEAGRGRETQYF.